This T cell receptor beta chain was identified in a study of blood T cell repertoires in COVID-19. Study information: From the United States, Italy and Spain came samples of acute and convalescent COVID-19. Sample material is recorded as cDNA or gDNA derived from T cells, B-cell-depleted T cells, or PBMCs.

Enrollment of patients from Seattle took place during active infection, with longitudinal follow-up. The assay was immunoSEQ multiplex PCR, and TCRdb's table has in-frame clones only and misses some. The table has about 410,000 clones, about 91% seen once. V dropped 0 bases and J dropped 3 bases, with 8 bases sitting between them. This CDR3 has 14 residues. The germline V gene encodes CDR1 LGHNA and CDR2 YSLEER. This receptor was obtained from a woman in her thirties or forties with COVID-19, enrolled during active disease. The chain links TRBV4-3 to TRBJ1-1; D might be TRBD1 (5 bases). Sequenced sample: peripheral blood. The CDR3 bases are TGCGCCAGCAGCCAAGATTTCAGGGACACTGAAGCTTTCTTT. This translates into CASSQDFRDTEAFF.